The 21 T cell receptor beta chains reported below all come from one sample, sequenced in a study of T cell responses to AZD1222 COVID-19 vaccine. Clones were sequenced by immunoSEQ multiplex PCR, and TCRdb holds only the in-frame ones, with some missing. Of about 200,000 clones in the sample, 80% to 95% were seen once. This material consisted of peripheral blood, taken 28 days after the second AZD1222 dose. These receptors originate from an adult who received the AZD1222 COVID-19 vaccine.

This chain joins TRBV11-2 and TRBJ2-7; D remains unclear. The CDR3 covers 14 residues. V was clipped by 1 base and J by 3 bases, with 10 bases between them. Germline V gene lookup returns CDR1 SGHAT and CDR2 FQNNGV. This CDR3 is CASSLVNPDYEQYF. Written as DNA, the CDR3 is TGTGCCAGCAGCTTAGTAAACCCCGACTACGAGCAGTACTTC.

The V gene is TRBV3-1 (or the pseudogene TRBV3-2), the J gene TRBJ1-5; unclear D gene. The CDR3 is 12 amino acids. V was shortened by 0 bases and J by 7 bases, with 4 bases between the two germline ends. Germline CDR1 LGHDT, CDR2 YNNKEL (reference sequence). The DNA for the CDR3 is TGTGCCAGCAGCCAAGAGGGACAGCCCCAGCATTTT. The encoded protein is CASSQEGQPQHF.

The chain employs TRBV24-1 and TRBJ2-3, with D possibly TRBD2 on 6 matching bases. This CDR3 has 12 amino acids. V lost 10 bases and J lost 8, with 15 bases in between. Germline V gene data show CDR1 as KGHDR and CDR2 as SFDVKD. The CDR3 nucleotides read TGTGCCACTTCGCATAACGGGGGTACGCAGTATTTT. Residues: CATSHNGGTQYF.

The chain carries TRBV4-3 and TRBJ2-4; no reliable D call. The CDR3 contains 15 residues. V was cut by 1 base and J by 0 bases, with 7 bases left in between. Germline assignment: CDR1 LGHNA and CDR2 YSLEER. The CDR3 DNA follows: TGCGCCAGCAGCCAAGTAGGCAGAGCCAAAAACATTCAGTACTTC. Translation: CASSQVGRAKNIQYF.

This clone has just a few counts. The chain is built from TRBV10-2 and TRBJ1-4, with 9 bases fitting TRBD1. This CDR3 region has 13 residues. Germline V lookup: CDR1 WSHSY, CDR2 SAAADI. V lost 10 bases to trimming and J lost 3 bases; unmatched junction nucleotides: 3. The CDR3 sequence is CATQGAANEKLFF. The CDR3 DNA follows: TGCGCCACACAGGGGGCGGCTAATGAAAAACTGTTTTTT.

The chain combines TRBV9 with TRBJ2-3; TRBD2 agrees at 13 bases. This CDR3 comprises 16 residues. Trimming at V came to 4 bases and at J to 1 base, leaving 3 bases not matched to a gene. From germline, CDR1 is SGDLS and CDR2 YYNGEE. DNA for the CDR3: TGTGCCAGCAGCTCTGGACTAGCGGGGGGCACAGATACGCAGTATTTT. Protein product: CASSSGLAGGTDTQYF.

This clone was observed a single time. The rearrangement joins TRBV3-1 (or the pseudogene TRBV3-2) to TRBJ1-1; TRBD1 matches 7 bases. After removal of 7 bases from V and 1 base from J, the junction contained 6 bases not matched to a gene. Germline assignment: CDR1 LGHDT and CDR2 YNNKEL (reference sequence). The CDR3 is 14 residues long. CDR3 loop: CASTPGDRNTEAFF. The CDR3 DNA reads TGTGCCAGCACCCCTGGGGACAGGAACACTGAAGCTTTCTTT.

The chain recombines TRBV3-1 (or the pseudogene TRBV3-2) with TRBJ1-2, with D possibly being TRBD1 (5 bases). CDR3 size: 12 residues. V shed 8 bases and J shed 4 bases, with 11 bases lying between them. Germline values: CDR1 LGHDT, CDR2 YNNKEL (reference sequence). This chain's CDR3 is CASLGGSYGYTF. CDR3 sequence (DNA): TGTGCCAGCCTCGGGGGGAGCTATGGCTACACCTTC.

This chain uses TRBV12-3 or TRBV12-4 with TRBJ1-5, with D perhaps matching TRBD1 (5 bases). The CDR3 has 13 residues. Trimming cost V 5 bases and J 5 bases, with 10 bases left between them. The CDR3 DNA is TGTGCCAGCAGTCCCGGGACTTATCAGCCCCAGCATTTT. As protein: CASSPGTYQPQHF.

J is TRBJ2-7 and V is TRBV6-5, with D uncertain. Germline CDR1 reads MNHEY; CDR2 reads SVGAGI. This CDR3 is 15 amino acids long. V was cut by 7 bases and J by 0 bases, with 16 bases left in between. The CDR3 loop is CASTPSWLSSYEQYF. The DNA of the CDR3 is TGTGCCAGCACCCCGAGCTGGTTAAGCTCCTACGAGCAGTACTTC.

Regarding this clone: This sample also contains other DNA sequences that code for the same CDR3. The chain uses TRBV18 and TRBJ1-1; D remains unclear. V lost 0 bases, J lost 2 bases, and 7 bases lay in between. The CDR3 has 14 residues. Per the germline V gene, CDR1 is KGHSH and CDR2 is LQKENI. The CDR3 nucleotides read TGTGCCAGCTCACCACCGGCGACCAACACTGAAGCTTTCTTT. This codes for CASSPPATNTEAFF.

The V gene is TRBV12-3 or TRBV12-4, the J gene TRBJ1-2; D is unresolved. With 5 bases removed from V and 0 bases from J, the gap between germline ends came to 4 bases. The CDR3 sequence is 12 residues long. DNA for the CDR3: TGTGCCAGCAGTCGTACTAACTATGGCTACACCTTC. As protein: CASSRTNYGYTF.

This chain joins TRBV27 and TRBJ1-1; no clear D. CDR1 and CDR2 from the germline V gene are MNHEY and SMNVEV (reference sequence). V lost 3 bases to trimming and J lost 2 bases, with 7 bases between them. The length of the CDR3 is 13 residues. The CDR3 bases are TGTGCCAGCAGTTTCGACATTAACACTGAAGCTTTCTTT. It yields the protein CASSFDINTEAFF.

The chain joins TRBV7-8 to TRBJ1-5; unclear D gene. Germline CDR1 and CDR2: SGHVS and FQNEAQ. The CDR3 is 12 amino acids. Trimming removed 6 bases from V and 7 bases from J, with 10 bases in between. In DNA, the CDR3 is TGTGCCAGCAGTTCCGGCGGACAGCCCCAGCATTTT. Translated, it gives CASSSGGQPQHF.

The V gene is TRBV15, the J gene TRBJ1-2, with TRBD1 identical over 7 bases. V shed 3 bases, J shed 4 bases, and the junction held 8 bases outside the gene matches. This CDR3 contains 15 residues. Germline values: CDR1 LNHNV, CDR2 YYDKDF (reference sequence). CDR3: CATSRGQPGGYGYTF. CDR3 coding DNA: TGTGCCACCAGCAGGGGACAGCCGGGAGGCTATGGCTACACCTTC.

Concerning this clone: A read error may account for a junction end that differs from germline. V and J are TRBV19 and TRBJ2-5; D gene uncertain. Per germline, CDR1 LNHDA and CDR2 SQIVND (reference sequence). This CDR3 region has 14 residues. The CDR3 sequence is CASSIGSHQETQYF. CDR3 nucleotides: TGTGCCAGTAGTATTGGGTCTCACCAGGAGACCCAGTACTTC.

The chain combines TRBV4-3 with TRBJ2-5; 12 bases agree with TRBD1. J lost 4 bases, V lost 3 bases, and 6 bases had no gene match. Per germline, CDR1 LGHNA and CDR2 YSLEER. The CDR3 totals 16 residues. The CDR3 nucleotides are TGCGCCAGCAGCCAGAGAGGGACAGGGGGCGGAGAGACCCAGTACTTC. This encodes CASSQRGTGGGETQYF.

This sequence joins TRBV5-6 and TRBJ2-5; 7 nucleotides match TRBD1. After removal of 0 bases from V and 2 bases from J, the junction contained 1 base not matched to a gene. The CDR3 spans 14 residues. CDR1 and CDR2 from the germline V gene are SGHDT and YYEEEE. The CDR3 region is CASSLAQGQETQYF. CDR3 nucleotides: TGTGCCAGCAGCTTGGCACAGGGGCAAGAGACCCAGTACTTC.

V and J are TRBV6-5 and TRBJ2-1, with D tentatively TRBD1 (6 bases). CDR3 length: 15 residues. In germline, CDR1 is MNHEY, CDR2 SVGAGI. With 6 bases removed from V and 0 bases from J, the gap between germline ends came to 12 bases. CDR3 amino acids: CASRPRGGSYNEQFF. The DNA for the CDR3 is TGTGCCAGCAGGCCCCGAGGGGGCTCCTACAATGAGCAGTTCTTC.

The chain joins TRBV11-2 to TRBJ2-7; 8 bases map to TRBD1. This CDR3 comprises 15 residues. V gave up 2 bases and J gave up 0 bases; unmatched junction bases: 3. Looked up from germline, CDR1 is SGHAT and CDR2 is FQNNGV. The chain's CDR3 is CASSLLGQASYEQYF. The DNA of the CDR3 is TGTGCCAGCAGCTTATTGGGACAGGCCTCCTACGAGCAGTACTTC.

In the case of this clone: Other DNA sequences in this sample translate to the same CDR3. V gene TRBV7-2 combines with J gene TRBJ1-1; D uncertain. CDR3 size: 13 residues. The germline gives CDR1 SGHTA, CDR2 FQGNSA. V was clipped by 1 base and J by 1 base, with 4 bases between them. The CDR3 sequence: CASSLDRNTEAFF. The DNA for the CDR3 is TGTGCCAGCAGCTTAGATAGGAACACTGAAGCTTTCTTT.